The rows below give T cell receptor beta chains drawn from one sample of a study of blood T cell repertoires in COVID-19. Sequencing used immunoSEQ multiplex PCR; TCRdb keeps in-frame clones, though not all of them. The table shows fewer than 500,000 clones, with around 89% occurring only once. The sample comprised PBMCs or T cells enriched from blood (not recorded which). These receptors were collected from a man younger than 40 who had recovered from COVID-19. CDR3s include the opening cysteine and the closing phenylalanine or tryptophan. Each record gives: V gene, clone size, J gene, D gene, CDR3 protein, CDR3 DNA. A D gene is named only where the DNA matches it firmly. Size tells how often a clone was seen (once, few, many) or the class of an expanded clone, and some rows leave it out.

V: TRBV2
size: NA
J: TRBJ1-5
D: TRBD1
CDR3: CASKVDGGGMKPQHF
DNA: TGTGCCAGCAAGGTAGACGGAGGGGGCATGAAGCCCCAGCATTTT

V: TRBV20-1
size: NA
J: TRBJ1-2
D: TRBD1
CDR3: CSASPRDRGYYGYTF
DNA: TGCAGTGCTAGTCCCCGGGACAGGGGCTACTATGGCTACACCTTC

V: TRBV4-1
size: NA
J: TRBJ1-5
D: TRBD1
CDR3: CASSQPTGGSNQPQHF
DNA: TGCGCCAGCAGCCAGCCTACAGGGGGAAGCAATCAGCCCCAGCATTTT

V: TRBV6-1
size: NA
J: TRBJ2-1
D: TRBD1
CDR3: CASSALGTGGGDEQFF
DNA: TGTGCCAGCAGTGCTCTTGGGACAGGGGGCGGAGATGAGCAGTTCTTC

V: TRBV25-1
size: NA
J: TRBJ1-2
D: TRBD1
CDR3: CASSDLGQGSYTF
DNA: TGTGCCAGCAGTGACTTGGGACAGGGGTCCTACACCTTC

V: TRBV14
size: NA
J: TRBJ2-3
D: TRBD1
CDR3: CASSMHLGTGHPDTQYF
DNA: TGTGCCAGCAGTATGCACCTCGGGACAGGGCATCCAGATACGCAGTATTTT

V: TRBV19
size: NA
J: TRBJ2-5
D: TRBD1
CDR3: CASSNWDRGIETQYF
DNA: TGTGCCAGTAGTAACTGGGACAGGGGTATCGAGACCCAGTACTTC

V: TRBV19
size: NA
J: TRBJ2-7
D: TRBD1
CDR3: CASRLRTGSGEQYF
DNA: TGTGCCAGTAGACTCCGGACAGGTTCGGGCGAGCAGTACTTC

V: TRBV10-3
size: NA
J: TRBJ2-7
D: TRBD1
CDR3: CAIKSDRGSYEQYF
DNA: TGTGCCATCAAATCGGACAGGGGTTCCTACGAGCAGTACTTC

V: TRBV28
size: NA
J: TRBJ1-3
D: NA
CDR3: CASEPPTGSGNTIYF
DNA: TGTGCCAGCGAGCCCCCTACGGGGTCTGGAAACACCATATATTTT

V: TRBV10-3
size: NA
J: TRBJ1-4
D: TRBD1
CDR3: CAISESGGDEKLFF
DNA: TGTGCCATCAGTGAGTCAGGGGGCGATGAAAAACTGTTTTTT

V: TRBV30
size: NA
J: TRBJ1-5
D: TRBD1
CDR3: CAWSVDRGGYSNQPQHF
DNA: TGTGCCTGGAGTGTGGACAGGGGCGGGTATAGCAATCAGCCCCAGCATTTT

V: TRBV10-3
size: NA
J: TRBJ2-1
D: TRBD2
CDR3: CAISDRLAATLVDEQFF
DNA: TGTGCCATCAGTGATAGACTAGCGGCCACCCTAGTGGATGAGCAGTTCTTC

V: TRBV28
size: NA
J: TRBJ2-3
D: TRBD1
CDR3: CASRLTGTGVPDTQYF
DNA: TGTGCCAGCAGACTGACCGGGACAGGGGTCCCAGATACGCAGTATTTT

V: TRBV5-1
size: NA
J: TRBJ2-1
D: TRBD2
CDR3: CASSPSSGASYNEQFF
DNA: TGCGCCAGCAGCCCATCTAGCGGGGCTTCCTACAATGAGCAGTTCTTC

V: TRBV19
size: NA
J: TRBJ1-5
D: TRBD1
CDR3: CASSIDREHNRDRVNQPQHF
DNA: TGTGCCAGTAGTATAGATCGCGAACATAACCGGGACAGGGTCAATCAGCCCCAGCATTTT

V: TRBV5-5
size: NA
J: TRBJ2-1
D: TRBD2
CDR3: CASSSGTSVLTYNEQFF
DNA: TGTGCCAGCAGCTCCGGGACTAGCGTCCTAACATACAATGAGCAGTTCTTC

V: TRBV19
size: NA
J: TRBJ1-5
D: TRBD1
CDR3: CASSPEGAGQPQHF
DNA: TGTGCCAGTAGTCCTGAGGGGGCGGGTCAGCCCCAGCATTTT

V: TRBV6-6
size: NA
J: TRBJ2-3
D: NA
CDR3: CASSAQLRDTQYF
DNA: TGTGCCAGCAGTGCTCAACTCCGAGATACGCAGTATTTT

V: TRBV7-9
size: NA
J: TRBJ2-5
D: NA
CDR3: CASMGLLRETQYF
DNA: TGTGCCAGCATGGGACTTCTTAGAGAGACCCAGTACTTC

V: TRBV27
size: few
J: TRBJ1-2
D: NA
CDR3: CASSLASGAYGYTF
DNA: TGTGCCAGCAGTCTAGCATCAGGGGCCTATGGCTACACCTTC

V: TRBV10-3
size: NA
J: TRBJ2-2
D: TRBD2
CDR3: CAISPGTSGSFGELFF
DNA: TGTGCCATCAGTCCCGGGACTAGCGGGAGTTTCGGGGAGCTGTTTTTT

V: TRBV27
size: once
J: TRBJ2-7
D: NA
CDR3: CASNEGLSPTYEQYF
DNA: TGTGCCAGCAATGAGGGTTTATCGCCGACCTACGAGCAGTACTTC

V: TRBV30
size: NA
J: TRBJ2-3
D: TRBD1
CDR3: CAWSQGAGDTQYF
DNA: TGTGCCTGGAGTCAGGGGGCAGGGGATACGCAGTATTTT

V: TRBV4-2
size: NA
J: TRBJ1-1
D: NA
CDR3: CASSHGSGDTEAFF
DNA: TGTGCCAGCAGCCATGGATCAGGGGACACTGAAGCTTTCTTT

V: TRBV3-1/TRBV3-2
size: NA
J: TRBJ2-2
D: TRBD2
CDR3: CASSQVFRLAEPYTGELFF
DNA: TGTGCCAGCAGCCAAGTATTTAGACTAGCGGAGCCTTACACCGGGGAGCTGTTTTTT

V: TRBV19
size: NA
J: TRBJ1-2
D: NA
CDR3: CASSIGQFYGYTF
DNA: TGTGCCAGTAGTATTGGGCAGTTCTATGGCTACACCTTC

V: TRBV5-1
size: once
J: TRBJ1-6
D: TRBD1
CDR3: CASRGGGENSPLHF
DNA: TGCGCCAGCCGAGGGGGCGGCGAGAATTCACCCCTCCACTTT

V: TRBV3-1/TRBV3-2
size: once
J: TRBJ2-7
D: TRBD1
CDR3: CASSQVGGGSYEQYF
DNA: TGTGCCAGCAGCCAAGTAGGGGGCGGCTCCTACGAGCAGTACTTC

V: TRBV28
size: NA
J: TRBJ2-1
D: NA
CDR3: CASSFIHNEQFF
DNA: TGTGCCAGCAGTTTTATTCACAATGAGCAGTTCTTC

V: TRBV29-1
size: NA
J: TRBJ2-5
D: TRBD2
CDR3: CSVGASGVKETQYF
DNA: TGCAGCGTTGGGGCTAGCGGAGTAAAAGAGACCCAGTACTTC

V: TRBV30
size: NA
J: TRBJ1-4
D: NA
CDR3: CAWSVSKTGNATNEKLFF
DNA: TGTGCCTGGAGTGTATCAAAGACAGGCAATGCAACTAATGAAAAACTGTTTTTT

V: TRBV6-5
size: NA
J: TRBJ2-1
D: NA
CDR3: CASNIPEYEQFF
DNA: TGTGCCAGCAATATCCCGGAGTATGAGCAGTTCTTC

V: TRBV7-8
size: NA
J: TRBJ2-3
D: NA
CDR3: CASSLTTTTSTDTQYF
DNA: TGTGCCAGCAGCTTAACAACAACTACTAGCACAGATACGCAGTATTTT

V: TRBV19
size: few
J: TRBJ2-1
D: TRBD2
CDR3: CASSMGLAGGNEQFF
DNA: TGTGCCAGTAGTATGGGACTAGCGGGAGGCAATGAGCAGTTCTTC

V: TRBV19
size: NA
J: TRBJ2-5
D: TRBD1
CDR3: CASSIGQGRQETQYF
DNA: TGTGCCAGTAGTATCGGACAGGGGAGGCAAGAGACCCAGTACTTC

V: TRBV6-5
size: NA
J: TRBJ2-1
D: TRBD2
CDR3: CASSYGRVNEQFF
DNA: TGTGCCAGCAGTTACGGGAGGGTAAATGAGCAGTTCTTC

V: TRBV5-6
size: NA
J: TRBJ2-3
D: NA
CDR3: CASRLRQRYTDTQYF
DNA: TGTGCCAGCAGGCTGAGGCAACGGTACACAGATACGCAGTATTTT

V: TRBV5-6
size: NA
J: TRBJ2-2
D: TRBD2
CDR3: CASSLPGLAGVSGELFF
DNA: TGTGCCAGCAGCTTACCGGGACTAGCGGGAGTCTCCGGGGAGCTGTTTTTT

V: TRBV2
size: NA
J: TRBJ2-7
D: NA
CDR3: CASSYSSYEQYF
DNA: TGTGCCAGCAGCTATAGCTCCTACGAGCAGTACTTC

V: TRBV7-2
size: NA
J: TRBJ1-3
D: NA
CDR3: CASSLSRDSGNTIYF
DNA: TGTGCCAGCAGCTTATCCAGGGACTCTGGAAACACCATATATTTT

V: TRBV3-1/TRBV3-2
size: NA
J: TRBJ1-5
D: NA
CDR3: CASSQGGQLRQPQHF
DNA: TGTGCCAGCAGCCAAGGGGGCCAATTACGACAGCCCCAGCATTTT

V: TRBV3-1/TRBV3-2
size: NA
J: TRBJ2-3
D: NA
CDR3: CASSQEAGTDTQYF
DNA: TGTGCCAGCAGCCAAGAAGCTGGCACAGATACGCAGTATTTT

V: TRBV3-1/TRBV3-2
size: NA
J: TRBJ2-7
D: NA
CDR3: CASSRVDSEQYF
DNA: TGTGCCAGCAGCCGAGTGGACAGTGAGCAGTACTTC

V: TRBV27
size: NA
J: TRBJ2-1
D: NA
CDR3: CASRRTGTHNEQFF
DNA: TGTGCCAGCAGACGGACCGGGACTCACAATGAGCAGTTCTTC

V: TRBV18
size: NA
J: TRBJ1-1
D: NA
CDR3: CASSKTENTEAFF
DNA: TGTGCCAGCTCAAAGACAGAGAACACTGAAGCTTTCTTT

V: TRBV7-9
size: NA
J: TRBJ1-2
D: NA
CDR3: CASSLDPRTQDNYGYTF
DNA: TGTGCCAGCAGCTTAGACCCAAGGACACAAGACAACTATGGCTACACCTTC

V: TRBV19
size: NA
J: TRBJ1-2
D: NA
CDR3: CASSIERGGSHGYTF
DNA: TGTGCCAGTAGTATAGAAAGGGGTGGGTCTCATGGCTACACCTTC